This TCR beta chain appears in the sequencing data of a study of shared T cell receptors in the human thymus. Sequencing used immunoSEQ multiplex PCR; TCRdb keeps in-frame clones, though not all of them. The sample shows about 380,000 clones, 95% of them seen only once. There are 15 residues in the CDR3. Looked up from germline, CDR1 is SGDLS and CDR2 is YYNGEE. The V and J ends lost 1 base and 2 bases respectively, with 11 bases between them. The specimen was thymocytes. The chain has TRBV9 and TRBJ2-3; D remains ambiguous. The clonotype comes from a human donor. The CDR3 region has the DNA TGTGCCAGCAGCGTATGCCCGAGAATCACAGATACGCAGTATTTT. It codes for CASSVCPRITDTQYF.